A selection of T cell receptor beta chains follows, all from one sample in a study of blood T cell repertoires in COVID-19. Some clones are missing from TCRdb's copy, which holds only in-frame ones; the method was immunoSEQ multiplex PCR. The table has some 200,000 clones, roughly 80% seen once. Material: PBMCs or T cells enriched from blood (not recorded which). The receptor set was obtained from a woman aged 40 to 50 with acute COVID-19. Each CDR3 is given with its conserved first and last residue.

CASSPRTTNEKLFF	TRBV5-1	TRBJ1-4
CASSELLAGETQYF	TRBV25-1	TRBJ2-5
CASSLGTGWKQYF	TRBV27	TRBJ2-7
CASSALAGAEETQYF	TRBV19	TRBJ2-5
CASSEVDGTSYNEQFF	TRBV10-1	TRBJ2-1
CASSQVGALTNTEAFF	TRBV4-3	TRBJ1-1
CASSQSIGGDRYGYTF	TRBV4-1	TRBJ1-2
CAWDSGQGSSPLHF	TRBV30	TRBJ1-6
CASSSRPGHWITPQHF	TRBV6-2/TRBV6-3	TRBJ1-5
CATSDRSLQPQHF	TRBV24-1	TRBJ1-5
CASRDRSGGYEQYF	TRBV6-4	TRBJ2-7
CASSSHPGQGGNSPLHF	TRBV28	TRBJ1-6
CASSLRTGIIETQYF	TRBV19	TRBJ2-5
CASSRDPGQSSYEQYF	TRBV3-1/TRBV3-2	TRBJ2-7
CAWSVRTGGGSPLHF	TRBV30	TRBJ1-6
CASLSSTDTQYF	TRBV27	TRBJ2-3
CASSMDFNEQFF	TRBV10-2	TRBJ2-1
CASSLGQGRMQPQHF	TRBV5-6	TRBJ1-5